These 2 T cell receptor beta chains came from one sample sequenced in a study of blood T cell repertoires in COVID-19. Data came from immunoSEQ multiplex PCR; TCRdb stores just in-frame clones and leaves some out. The sample gives under 90,000 clones, roughly 80% of which show up once; 40% to 45% is in the top ten. The specimen sequenced was peripheral blood. The origin of the receptors is an older man with acute or convalescent COVID-19.

This clone was recorded once. V is TRBV30 and J is TRBJ1-5, with D unresolved. The ends were cut back, 2 bases at V and 1 base at J, with 21 bases in the middle. The CDR3 length is 18 residues. The germline CDR1 and CDR2 sequences are GTSNPN and SVGIG (reference sequence). CDR3 coding DNA: TGTGCCTGGAGTTCTCGGGAGTTTGGGGAAATCAGCAATCAGCCCCAGCATTTT. Protein: CAWSSREFGEISNQPQHF.

V and J are TRBV18 and TRBJ1-6; TRBD1 agrees at 8 bases. The CDR3 is made up of 15 amino acids. CDR1 KGHSH and CDR2 LQKENI come from the germline V gene. Losses at the gene ends were 1 base for V and 5 bases for J; bases not matched to a gene: 1. The CDR3 loop reads CASSPLGQDNSPLHF. The CDR3, as DNA: TGTGCCAGCTCACCACTGGGACAGGATAATTCACCCCTCCACTTT.